The clone carrying this T cell receptor (beta chain) came up many times. This sample was included in a study of T cells in Graves' hyperthyroidism and ophthalmopathy. Researchers amplified the TCR beta CDR3 regions from RNA transcripts. The HTBI primer set served for first-round RT-PCR of the TCR CDR3. MiXCR, applied by TCRdb to the multiplex PCR reads, yields one record per CDR3 protein. The sample consists of a few hundred thousand distinct CDR3 sequences, less than 20% of them appearing once. Reasons for excluding patients were uncontrolled infection, other autoimmune disease, pregnancy or lactation. The CDR3 is 13 amino acids. Germline V lookup: CDR1 GTSNPN, CDR2 SVGIG (reference sequence). V lost 2 bases, J lost 8 bases, and 13 bases lay in between.

Sequencing used blood. V usage is TRBV30 and J usage is TRBJ2-1; no clear D gene. The sequence was obtained from a woman aged 25 to 39 with Graves' hyperthyroidism. The CDR3 region has the DNA TGTGCCTGGAGTAGTATCCTAGTGTATGAGCAGTTCTTC. Its translation is CAWSSILVYEQFF.